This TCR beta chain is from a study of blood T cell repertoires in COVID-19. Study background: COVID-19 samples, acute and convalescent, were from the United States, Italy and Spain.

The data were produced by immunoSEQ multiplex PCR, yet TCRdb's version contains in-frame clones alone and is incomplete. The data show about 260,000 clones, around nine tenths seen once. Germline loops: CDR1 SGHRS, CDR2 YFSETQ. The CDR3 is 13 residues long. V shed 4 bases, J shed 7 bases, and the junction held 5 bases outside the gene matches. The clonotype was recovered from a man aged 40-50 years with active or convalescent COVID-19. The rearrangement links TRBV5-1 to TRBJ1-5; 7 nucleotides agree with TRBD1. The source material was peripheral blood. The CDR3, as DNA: TGCGCCAGCAGCCAGGGGGGCGGGCAGCCCCAGCATTTT. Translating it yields CASSQGGGQPQHF.